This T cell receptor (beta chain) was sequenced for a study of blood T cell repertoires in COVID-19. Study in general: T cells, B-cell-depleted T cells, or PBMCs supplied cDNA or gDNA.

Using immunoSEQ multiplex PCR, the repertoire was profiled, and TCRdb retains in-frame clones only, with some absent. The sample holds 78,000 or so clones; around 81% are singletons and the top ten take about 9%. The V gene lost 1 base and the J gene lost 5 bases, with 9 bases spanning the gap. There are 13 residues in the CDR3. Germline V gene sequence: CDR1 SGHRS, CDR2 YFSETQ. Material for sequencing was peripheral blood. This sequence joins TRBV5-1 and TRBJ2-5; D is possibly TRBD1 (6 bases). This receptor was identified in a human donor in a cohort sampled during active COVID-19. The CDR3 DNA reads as TGCGCCAGCAGCTTGCAGGGGTCGGAGACCCAGTACTTC. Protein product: CASSLQGSETQYF.